This T cell receptor (beta chain) was found in a study of cytomegalovirus exposure and HLA in healthy donors. General study results and limits: The study listed 164 cytomegalovirus-associated TCR beta chains.

CDR3 length: 14 amino acids. The V segment lost 5 bases and the J segment 4 bases; nucleotides outside the gene matches: 6. Germline CDR1 MNHNS, CDR2 SASEGT. Primers for the PCR totalled 60 Vbeta and 13 Jbeta. Profiled with immunoSEQ multiplex PCR; TCRdb holds only in-frame clones, not every one. The profile covers roughly 62,000 clones, with about 77% appearing a single time and 4.5% to 6% taken by the ten largest. Note on this clone: The antigen is not known.

V gene TRBV6-1 combines with J gene TRBJ1-2, with 8 bases that match TRBD1. Sequencing was done on a sample of PBMCs. The sequence derives from a woman in her thirties in good health and CMV-seronegative. For the CDR3, the DNA is TGTGCCAGCAGTCTCCAACAGGGGGGCTATGGCTACACCTTC. Its translation: CASSLQQGGYGYTF.